Included here is one T cell receptor (beta chain) sequence, with context. This CDR3 spans 14 amino acids. Germline CDR1 and CDR2: SNHLY and FYNNEI. Losses at the gene ends were 5 bases for V and 3 bases for J; bases not matched to a gene: 6. The source of the sample is a study of blood T cell repertoires in COVID-19. Study details: Acute and convalescent COVID-19 samples came from the United States, Italy and Spain.

The table came from immunoSEQ multiplex PCR; TCRdb's copy has only in-frame clones and leaves some out. The sample has about 310,000 clones; roughly 90% are singletons. The source is a woman in her 30s with COVID-19, enrolled during active disease. The sequencing sample was made of peripheral blood. The chain uses TRBV2 and TRBJ1-2, with 7 bases matching TRBD1. The CDR3 nucleotides read TGTGCCAGCAGTACCCTTGGGACAGACTATGGCTACACCTTC. It is translated as CASSTLGTDYGYTF.